The clone carrying this TCR beta chain was recorded a few times. Germline CDR1 and CDR2: SEHNR and FQNEAQ (reference sequence). The CDR3 covers 13 residues. The V and J ends lost 4 bases and 4 bases respectively, with 11 bases between them. Clones were read by immunoSEQ multiplex PCR, and TCRdb kept only the in-frame ones, dropping some. The sample consists of 120,000 or so clones, over 85% of them appearing once. This sample was taken from a study of T cell responses to AZD1222 COVID-19 vaccine. This TCR was sampled from an adult who received the AZD1222 COVID-19 vaccine. This sample comprised peripheral blood, obtained 28 days after the second AZD1222 dose. V and J are TRBV7-9 and TRBJ2-7, with D perhaps matching TRBD1 (5 bases). CDR3 DNA: TGTGCCAGCAGCTCCAGTTCAGGGTACGAGCAGTACTTC. This translates into CASSSSSGYEQYF.